This passage covers 27 T cell receptor beta chains from one sample sequenced in a study of T cells in Graves' hyperthyroidism and ophthalmopathy. RNA transcripts yielded amplified TCR beta CDR3 regions. An initial round of RT-PCR targeting the TCR CDR3 relied on the HTBI primer set. TCRdb itself ran the multiplex PCR reads through MiXCR, one entry per CDR3 protein. This table has some 650,000 distinct CDR3 sequences, approximately 15% appearing once. Sequenced sample: blood. All receptors come from a middle-aged woman with Graves' ophthalmopathy.

The V gene is TRBV19, the J gene TRBJ1-1, with D perhaps matching TRBD1 (5 bases). Germline CDR1 is LNHDA and CDR2 is SQIVND (reference sequence). V lost 0 bases, J lost 7 bases, and 15 bases lay in between. The CDR3 loop spans 15 amino acids. DNA for the CDR3: TGTGCCAGTAGTATAGATGAGGCGGGGCGACGTGAAGCTTTCTTT. This codes for CASSIDEAGRREAFF.

This clonotype showed up many times. This chain uses TRBV2 with TRBJ1-3; D gene uncertain. CDR1 is SNHLY and CDR2 is FYNNEI in the germline V gene. This CDR3 region has 13 residues. V was shortened by 5 bases and J by 0 bases, with 5 bases between the two germline ends. Written as DNA, the CDR3 is TGTGCCAGCAGTTTGAACTCTGGAAACACCATATATTTT. This sequence encodes CASSLNSGNTIYF.

This clonotype has more than one count but fewer than ten. The V call is TRBV20-1, the J call TRBJ2-5; maybe TRBD1 (5 bases). The V end was cut by 0 bases, the J end by 5 bases, with 13 bases between. Germline assignment: CDR1 DFQATT and CDR2 SNEGSKA (reference sequence). The CDR3 totals 14 residues. CDR3 sequence (DNA): TGCAGTGCTAGAGATCTCAGGGCAGGGGAGACCCAGTACTTC. It specifies CSARDLRAGETQYF.

This clonotype occurred many times. The J gene is TRBJ1-4, the V gene TRBV18; D is perhaps TRBD1 (5 bases). In germline, CDR1 is KGHSH, CDR2 LQKENI. The V and J ends lost 3 bases and 7 bases respectively, with 21 bases between them. The CDR3 sequence is 17 residues long. CDR3 bases: TGTGCCAGCTCACCGCCAGATCCCGGCCCCGGGGCTGAAAAACTGTTTTTT. Protein product: CASSPPDPGPGAEKLFF.

Many counts were recorded for this clonotype. This sequence joins TRBV18 and TRBJ2-7; D might be TRBD2 (6 bases). Trimming removed 5 bases at V and 3 bases at J, with 8 bases between. CDR1 and CDR2 from the germline V gene are KGHSH and LQKENI. This CDR3 is built from 12 residues. In nucleotides, the CDR3 is TGTGCCAGCTCAACGGGGGTCTACGAGCAGTACTTC. This sequence encodes CASSTGVYEQYF.

The genes are TRBV11-1 and TRBJ2-2; 7 bases map to TRBD1. The CDR3 is 14 amino acids. The germline V gene encodes CDR1 SGHAT and CDR2 FQDESV (reference sequence). With V trimmed by 5 bases and J by 5 bases, 5 bases remained unmatched. The DNA for the CDR3 is TGTGCCAGCAGCAGACAGGGTTCAACCGGGGAGCTGTTTTTT. Translation gives CASSRQGSTGELFF. The full variable domain, its missing parts supplied by reference TRBV11-1 and TRBJ2-2, is EAEVAQSPRYKITEKSQAVAFWCDPISGHATLYWYRQILGQGPELLVQFQDESVVDDSQLPKDRFSAERLKGVDSTLKIQPAELGDSAMYLCASSRQGSTGELFFGEGSRLTVL.

This clonotype has ten or more counts. DNA of the CDR3: TGTGCCATCCCCGTGTTCGCAGCGGGCCCAGATACGCAGTATTTT. This gives the protein CAIPVFAAGPDTQYF. V is TRBV7-9 and J is TRBJ2-3; D might be TRBD2 (6 bases). This CDR3 is 15 amino acids long. CDR1 is SEHNR, CDR2 FQNEAQ, per germline (reference sequence). V lost 10 bases, J lost 4 bases, and 21 bases lay in between. The whole variable domain, remainder taken from reference TRBV7-9 and TRBJ2-3, is DTGVSQNPRHKITKRGQNVTFRCDPISEHNRLYWYRQTLGQGPEFLTYFQNEAQLEKSRLLSDRFSAERPKGSFSTLEIQRTEQGDSAMYLCAIPVFAAGPDTQYFGPGTRLTVL.

This clonotype was counted at least ten times. The J gene is TRBJ1-5, the V gene TRBV6-1; 8 bases fit TRBD1. The CDR3 has 14 amino acids. Germline CDR1 and CDR2: MNHNS and SASEGT. With V trimmed by 5 bases and J by 6 bases, 6 bases remained unmatched. The CDR3 sequence is CASSLQGGSQPQHF. The CDR3 DNA is TGTGCCAGCAGTCTACAGGGGGGCTCTCAGCCCCAGCATTTT.

CDR3 loop: CASSRQSLRNEQFF. The DNA for the CDR3 is TGTGCCAGCAGTCGACAAAGCCTCCGCAATGAGCAGTTCTTC. J is TRBJ2-1 and V is TRBV7-9; no clear D. The ends were cut back, 6 bases at V and 6 bases at J, with 15 bases in the middle. There are 14 residues in the CDR3. Germline-derived CDR1 and CDR2 are SEHNR and FQNEAQ (reference sequence).

This clonotype showed up many times. The gene calls are TRBV18 and TRBJ2-3, with TRBD2 identical over 11 bases. The CDR3 totals 15 residues. V gave up 4 bases and J gave up 4 bases; unmatched junction bases: 4. From germline, CDR1 is KGHSH and CDR2 LQKENI. In DNA form, the CDR3 reads TGTGCCAGCTCACTGACTAGCGGGGCACCAGATACGCAGTATTTT. Its translation is CASSLTSGAPDTQYF.

V gene TRBV5-1 combines with J gene TRBJ2-6; 8 nucleotides agree with TRBD1. Germline V CDR1 and CDR2: SGHRS, YFSETQ. With V trimmed by 4 bases and J by 2 bases, 2 bases remained unmatched. This CDR3 is 15 amino acids long. This chain's CDR3 is CASSQGQAGANVLTF. The CDR3 DNA sequence: TGCGCCAGCAGCCAGGGACAGGCTGGGGCCAACGTCCTGACTTTC. Variable domain in full (rest from reference TRBV5-1 and TRBJ2-6): KAGVTQTPRYLIKTRGQQVTLSCSPISGHRSVSWYQQTPGQGLQFLFEYFSETQRNKGNFPGRFSGRQFSNSRSEMNVSTLELGDSALYLCASSQGQAGANVLTFGAGSRLTVL.

This clonotype showed up just a few times. The chain uses TRBV28 and TRBJ1-1, with D maybe TRBD1 (6 bases). With 6 bases removed from V and 4 bases from J, the gap between germline ends came to 18 bases. The germline V gene encodes CDR1 MDHEN and CDR2 SYDVKM. The CDR3 consists of 15 residues. The CDR3 spells CASSSGTGGFTEAFF. Written as DNA, the CDR3 is TGTGCCAGCAGCTCTGGCACCGGGGGCTTCACTGAAGCTTTCTTT.

This clonotype turned up a few times. This rearrangement joins TRBV24-1 to TRBJ1-5; D possibly corresponds to TRBD1 (5 bases). Trimming took off 5 bases at V and 6 bases at J, with 16 bases between the two ends. The CDR3 is made up of 15 amino acids. Germline V gene sequence: CDR1 KGHDR, CDR2 SFDVKD. The CDR3 region is CATSGNQGISQPQHF. The CDR3, as DNA: TGTGCCACCAGTGGAAATCAGGGAATTAGTCAGCCCCAGCATTTT.

The sample holds many counts of this clonotype. The chain uses TRBV28 and TRBJ2-7, with TRBD2 matching 8 bases. V trimming: 2 bases; J trimming: 6 bases; junction bases outside the gene matches: 6. The CDR3 covers 14 residues. Germline V lookup: CDR1 MDHEN, CDR2 SYDVKM. The CDR3 here is CASSLGGLASEQYF. CDR3 sequence (DNA): TGTGCCAGCAGTTTAGGCGGACTAGCAAGCGAGCAGTACTTC.

In its sample, this clonotype was seen many times. The chain couples TRBV3-1 to TRBJ2-3; D unclear. Trimming took 4 bases from V and 1 from J, leaving 12 bases between them. This CDR3 is 15 amino acids long. Per germline, CDR1 LGHDT and CDR2 YNNKEL (reference sequence). The chain's CDR3 is CASSRSSERTDTQYF. CDR3 nucleotides: TGTGCCAGCAGCCGTTCAAGCGAACGCACAGATACGCAGTATTTT.

There are many counts of this clonotype. The chain joins TRBV11-2 to TRBJ2-7; either TRBD1 or TRBD2 may fit D (5 bases each). V shed 8 bases and J shed 4 bases, with 15 bases lying between them. CDR3 size: 13 residues. Germline CDR1 and CDR2: SGHAT and FQNNGV. CDR3 sequence reads: CASRDPVGYEQYF. Written as DNA, the CDR3 is TGTGCCAGCCGGGACCCCGTAGGATACGAGCAGTACTTC.

This chain joins TRBV7-9 and TRBJ2-1, with unresolved D. Between the trimmed V and J ends, which lost 1 base and 3 bases, there was a span of 16 bases. This CDR3 has 17 amino acids. Germline lookup yields CDR1 SEHNR and CDR2 FQNEAQ (reference sequence). This CDR3 is CASSLEVSVSLYNEQFF. The CDR3 DNA follows: TGTGCCAGCAGCTTAGAAGTAAGCGTCTCCCTCTACAATGAGCAGTTCTTC.

The chain employs TRBV5-8 and TRBJ2-1; 8 positions match TRBD2. Trimming took 6 bases from V and 2 from J; bases not matched to a gene: 7. The CDR3 is 15 residues long. Germline V gene sequence: CDR1 SGHTS, CDR2 YDEGEE. As DNA, the CDR3 is TGTGCCAGCACCTCAAGAGCGGGGGCCTACAATGAGCAGTTCTTC. Translating gives CASTSRAGAYNEQFF.

The chain links TRBV5-1 to TRBJ2-1, with D possibly TRBD2 on 6 matching bases. The CDR3 consists of 13 residues. V was pared by 9 bases and J by 0 bases, with 10 bases between. Looked up from germline, CDR1 is SGHRS and CDR2 is YFSETQ. The CDR3 loop is CATGRGSYNEQFF. The CDR3, as DNA: TGCGCCACCGGGAGAGGCTCCTACAATGAGCAGTTCTTC.

Note on this clonotype: With a much larger clone just one base away, this may be a read error. The DNA of the CDR3 is TGTGCCAGCAGCTTACCCGGAGTCCCGAAAGCTTCCTTT. Its translation: CASSLPGVPKASF. The genes are TRBV11-2 and TRBJ1-1, with D unresolved. Germline-derived CDR1 and CDR2 are SGHAT and FQNNGV. The CDR3 totals 13 residues.

This chain links TRBV7-2 with TRBJ2-4; no reliable D call. Germline CDR1 reads SGHTA; CDR2 reads FQGNSA. Trimming took off 1 base at V and 7 bases at J, with 8 bases between the two ends. This CDR3 region has 13 residues. The CDR3 loop reads CASSLGRANIQYF. The CDR3 region has the DNA TGTGCCAGCAGCTTAGGCAGAGCCAACATTCAGTACTTC.

This clonotype was seen ten or more times. The chain uses TRBV20-1 and TRBJ2-7, with 11 nucleotides matching TRBD1. The CDR3 has 15 amino acids. Germline CDR1 DFQATT, CDR2 SNEGSKA (reference sequence). The V and J ends lost 5 bases and 5 bases, in that order; junction bases with no gene match: 11. The CDR3 reads CSAAGGTGGIDEQYF. The CDR3 DNA reads as TGCAGTGCTGCCGGAGGGACAGGGGGTATCGACGAGCAGTACTTC.

Regarding this clonotype: Since the CDR3 does not end with the conserved phenylalanine or tryptophan, this likely comes from a read error. The chain joins TRBV4-1 to TRBJ2-7, with D uncertain. The germline V gene has CDR1 MGHRA and CDR2 YSYEKL. V dropped 2 bases and J dropped 7 bases, with 12 bases sitting between them. The CDR3 is made up of 13 amino acids. CDR3 residues: CASSQIGLREQYL. CDR3 bases: TGCGCCAGCAGCCAAATCGGCCTAAGAGAGCAGTACCTC.

In this sample, this clonotype turned up many times. J is TRBJ1-1 and V is TRBV6-1; D gene ambiguous. Germline-derived CDR1 and CDR2 are MNHNS and SASEGT. The CDR3 sequence is 13 residues long. Trimming removed 5 bases from V and 3 bases from J, with 10 bases in between. CDR3 sequence reads: CASSYTKDTEAFF. For the CDR3, the DNA is TGTGCCAGCAGTTACACTAAAGACACTGAAGCTTTCTTT.

This clonotype was counted a few times. This rearrangement joins TRBV24-1 to TRBJ2-3; D might be TRBD2 (5 bases). This CDR3 comprises 14 residues. From germline, CDR1 is KGHDR and CDR2 SFDVKD. Trimming took 0 bases from V and 10 from J, leaving 13 bases between them. CDR3 amino acids: CATSDLGLSEAQYF. CDR3 nucleotide sequence: TGTGCCACCAGTGATTTGGGACTCTCCGAGGCGCAGTATTTT.

This clonotype was detected only a few times. The gene calls are TRBV5-6 and TRBJ2-3, with D perhaps TRBD2 (5 bases). Trimming pared 1 base from V and 2 bases from J, leaving 11 bases between. Looked up from germline, CDR1 is SGHDT and CDR2 is YYEEEE. This CDR3 region has 15 residues. In nucleotides, the CDR3 is TGTGCCAGCAGCTTGTATTCGGACTCCACAGATACGCAGTATTTT. This encodes CASSLYSDSTDTQYF.

This clonotype came up many times. The genes are TRBV2 and TRBJ1-1, with no clear D. The CDR3 totals 14 residues. V was trimmed by 3 bases and J by 1 base, leaving 9 bases between them. The germline V gene encodes CDR1 SNHLY and CDR2 FYNNEI. The CDR3 reads CASSDGMANTEAFF. Here the CDR3 DNA reads TGTGCCAGCAGTGACGGGATGGCGAACACTGAAGCTTTCTTT.